This TCR beta chain was found in a study of CD8 T cells in ankylosing spondylitis. Broader study findings: Earlier literature documents some of the motif variants in reactive arthritis synovial fluid and blood. CD8+ disease-linked clones were present at relatively low frequencies in blood. Blood from ankylosing spondylitis patients appeared to carry a characteristic roughly 8-variant TCR beta motif. Significantly higher representation of disease-linked clones was reported for matched ankylosing spondylitis synovial fluid.

This clonotype was seen many times. What it recognizes is unknown. Quantitative 5'-RACE was performed with molecular barcodes, and it yielded the TCR beta libraries. TCRdb processed the 5' RACE reads anew with MiXCR; each CDR3 protein has one entry. The sample consists of around 490,000 distinct CDR3 sequences, approximately 5% of them appearing once. Per the germline V gene, CDR1 is SQVTM and CDR2 is ANQGSEA. CDR3 length: 13 residues. V gave up 7 bases and J gave up 2 bases, with 12 bases separating them. This clonotype was obtained from a male donor with ankylosing spondylitis. Input material: blood, either unsorted or a sorted T cell fraction (not recorded which). The gene calls are TRBV29-1 and TRBJ2-1; maybe TRBD2 (7 bases). The CDR3 sequence is CSGGGGPYNEQFF. DNA of the CDR3: TGCAGCGGGGGGGGGGGCCCCTACAATGAGCAGTTCTTC.